The source of this T cell receptor beta chain is a study of blood T cell repertoires in COVID-19. At the level of the study: The United States, Italy and Spain supplied acute and convalescent COVID-19 samples.

Participant reports of clinical history set cohort assignment. The germline V gene has CDR1 LNHDA and CDR2 SQIVND (reference sequence). CDR3 size: 14 residues. V was shortened by 10 bases and J by 10 bases, with 20 bases between the two germline ends. This clone was seen a few times. The protocol was immunoSEQ multiplex PCR, while the TCRdb copy is restricted to in-frame clones and leaves out a portion. The table records 250,000 to 300,000 clones, approximately 85% of them present only once. Sequenced: PBMCs or T cells enriched from blood (not recorded which). The sequence came from a woman in her fifties or sixties who had recovered from COVID-19. The rearrangement joins TRBV19 to TRBJ1-6, with D perhaps matching TRBD1 (5 bases). The CDR3 loop is CATQPAGTWSPLHF. As DNA, the CDR3 is TGTGCCACCCAGCCCGCCGGGACTTGGTCACCCCTCCACTTT.